Listed below are T cell receptor beta chains from one sample, sequenced in a study of blood T cell repertoires in COVID-19. TCRdb keeps only in-frame clones here, not all; method: immunoSEQ multiplex PCR. This sample has 250,000 to 300,000 clones; approximately 92% occur once, and the top ten carry 1% to 1.3%. Sequencing used PBMCs or T cells enriched from blood (not recorded which). All receptors come from a woman aged 25 to 39 who had recovered from COVID-19. Each CDR3 is given with its conserved first and last residue. The order of the fields is D gene, V gene, J gene, clone size, CDR3 DNA, CDR3 protein. A D gene is named only where the DNA matches it firmly. Size is stated for part of the rows, as once, few or many counts, or as a class when the clone is expanded.

TRBD2	TRBV7-9	TRBJ2-1	.	TGTGCCAGCAGCTTAGGGATTAGCGGGTCCTACAATGAGCAGTTCTTC	CASSLGISGSYNEQFF
TRBD2	TRBV20-1	TRBJ2-2	.	TGCAGTGCTAGTGCGGGACTAGCGGGAGGAGGGGTCGGGGAGCTGTTTTTT	CSASAGLAGGGVGELFF
.	TRBV19	TRBJ2-7	.	TGTGCCAGTACCGATGACAGGAGACACGAGCAGTACTTC	CASTDDRRHEQYF
TRBD1	TRBV5-1	TRBJ1-1	few	TGCGCCAGCAGCTTCGACAGGGGACGGAACACTGAAGCTTTCTTT	CASSFDRGRNTEAFF
.	TRBV19	TRBJ1-2	.	TGTGCCAGTAGCCAAGCGGGGCGAGGGGACTATGGCTACACCTTC	CASSQAGRGDYGYTF
.	TRBV28	TRBJ1-3	.	TGTGCCAGCAGCCTCAGTGGAAACACCATATATTTT	CASSLSGNTIYF
.	TRBV7-8	TRBJ1-5	.	TGTGCCAGCAGCTTAGAAGGAGCATATAGCAATCAGCCCCAGCATTTT	CASSLEGAYSNQPQHF
TRBD2	TRBV7-2	TRBJ2-7	.	TGTGCCAGCACCTTTAGTAGCGGGACTATCTACGAGCAGTACTTC	CASTFSSGTIYEQYF
.	TRBV28	TRBJ1-1	.	TGTGCCAGCACCTCGGGGACTGAAGCTTTCTTT	CASTSGTEAFF
TRBD1	TRBV12-3/TRBV12-4	TRBJ2-7	.	TGTGCCAGCAGTTACAGGGGGCACCACGAGCAGTACTTC	CASSYRGHHEQYF
TRBD1	TRBV5-1	TRBJ1-1	.	TGCGCCAGCAGCTTTCTACAGGGGGGCGACACTGAAGCTTTCTTT	CASSFLQGGDTEAFF
.	TRBV2	TRBJ2-7	.	TGTGCCAGCAATAGGATGGGACAAAGCTCCTACGAGCAGTACTTC	CASNRMGQSSYEQYF
.	TRBV19	TRBJ2-7	.	TGTGCCAGTGGGGACTCCTTCTACGAGCAGTACTTC	CASGDSFYEQYF
.	TRBV5-1	TRBJ2-5	once	TGCGCCAGCAGCTCTCAAGAGACCCAGTACTTC	CASSSQETQYF
.	TRBV9	TRBJ1-2	.	TGTGCCAGCAGCGTTGACAGCTATGGCTACACCTTC	CASSVDSYGYTF
TRBD1	TRBV28	TRBJ1-1	.	TGTGCCAGCAGCCTACCCGGGACAGCTGAAGCTTTCTTT	CASSLPGTAEAFF
.	TRBV15	TRBJ1-2	.	TGTGCCACCAGAGACTCCACGGGCTATGGCTACACCTTC	CATRDSTGYGYTF
.	TRBV27	TRBJ1-1	.	TGTGCCAGCAGTCCGACGCCAACAGGAACTGAAGCTTTCTTT	CASSPTPTGTEAFF
TRBD1	TRBV15	TRBJ1-6	few	TGTGCCACCAGCAGAGATACCGGGACAGGGGGCGGGAATTCACCCCTCCACTTT	CATSRDTGTGGGNSPLHF
TRBD2	TRBV7-9	TRBJ2-7	.	TGTGCCAGCAGCTCTAGCGGGGGCTCATACGAGCAGTACTTC	CASSSSGGSYEQYF
.	TRBV7-6	TRBJ1-5	many	TGTGCCAGCAGCTTACACTGGGGCCGGGATCAGCCCCAGCATTTT	CASSLHWGRDQPQHF
.	TRBV4-3	TRBJ2-3	.	TGCGCCAGCAGCCAAGATGGCGGGCAAGGAGATACGCAGTATTTT	CASSQDGGQGDTQYF
.	TRBV4-3	TRBJ1-4	.	TGCGCCAGCAGCCAAAGCCAAACTAATGAAAAACTGTTTTTT	CASSQSQTNEKLFF
TRBD2	TRBV5-4	TRBJ2-1	.	TGTGCCAGCAGTTCACCTGAGGGCGGGAGCTCCTACAATGAGCAGTTCTTC	CASSSPEGGSSYNEQFF
.	TRBV6-5	TRBJ2-7	.	TGTGCCAGCAGTTACTCGACCAGGGGGGCCTACGAGCAGTACTTC	CASSYSTRGAYEQYF
.	TRBV5-5	TRBJ1-6	.	TGTGCCAGCAGCTTGTTAAGTGGGAGGGATTCACCCCTCCACTTT	CASSLLSGRDSPLHF
.	TRBV7-3	TRBJ2-5	once	TGTGCCAGCAGCTCGGAGGCAGGGGGGTTAGGGACCCAGTACTTC	CASSSEAGGLGTQYF
.	TRBV27	TRBJ1-6	.	TGTGCCAGCAGTTACGGGTCTGCTTCACCCCTCCACTTT	CASSYGSASPLHF
TRBD2	TRBV4-1	TRBJ2-1	.	TGCGCCAGCAGCCTCCTCCGGGGGCTAGCGGGTAAGGTTGAGCAGTTCTTC	CASSLLRGLAGKVEQFF
.	TRBV9	TRBJ2-7	.	TGTGCCAGCAGCCCCCACCTCGGGGTTACCTACGAGCAGTACTTC	CASSPHLGVTYEQYF
TRBD2	TRBV30	TRBJ2-5	.	TGTGCCTGGAGTGTACCCGGGAGGGAGACCCAGTACTTC	CAWSVPGRETQYF
.	TRBV29-1	TRBJ2-5	.	TGCAGCGTTGAAGCGAGGCGGCGCGGAATGGGGACCCAGTACTTC	CSVEARRRGMGTQYF
.	TRBV27	TRBJ2-7	.	TGTGCCAGCAGTCCTACAGGGAGCGAGCAGTACTTC	CASSPTGSEQYF
.	TRBV5-1	TRBJ1-2	.	TGCGCCAGCAGCTTGGAATCAGCTAACTATGGCTACACCTTC	CASSLESANYGYTF
TRBD2	TRBV6-5	TRBJ2-7	.	TGTGCCAGCAGTTACACCGGGACTAGCGACGAGCAGTACTTC	CASSYTGTSDEQYF
.	TRBV7-2	TRBJ2-7	.	TGTGCCAGCAGCTTTTCGGAGGGCTACGAGCAGTACTTC	CASSFSEGYEQYF
.	TRBV6-5	TRBJ2-2	.	TGTGCCAGCAGTAATGGCAACGGGGAGCTGTTTTTT	CASSNGNGELFF
TRBD1	TRBV5-1	TRBJ2-6	few	TGCGCCAGCAGCGAACGGACAGGGCTCACTGGGGCCAACGTCCTGACTTTC	CASSERTGLTGANVLTF
TRBD1	TRBV6-2/TRBV6-3	TRBJ1-6	.	TGTGCCAGCAGCCCTCTCCCCGGGACAGGGACCTATAATTCACCCCTCCACTTT	CASSPLPGTGTYNSPLHF
TRBD2	TRBV5-1	TRBJ2-3	once	TGCGCCAGCAGCTCCACAAGAAGAGGACTAGCGGCCCACCAGGGGGGCACAGATACGCAGTATTTT	CASSSTRRGLAAHQGGTDTQYF
.	TRBV20-1	TRBJ1-4	.	TGCAGTGCTAGTCTTGTTCAGGGAAGAGAAAAACTGTTTTTT	CSASLVQGREKLFF
TRBD1	TRBV28	TRBJ1-2	.	TGTGCCAGCAGTGACGGACAGGGGGTAGGTGGCTACACCTTC	CASSDGQGVGGYTF
.	TRBV24-1	TRBJ2-5	.	TGTGCCACCAGTGAAGTCGGGAGCGAGGGTCGGGAGACCCAGTACTTC	CATSEVGSEGRETQYF
.	TRBV18	TRBJ2-7	.	TGTGCCAGCTCACCAGGGCAGGGGCGCCTCCTACGAGACGAGCAGTACTTC	CASSPGQGRLLRDEQYF
TRBD1	TRBV27	TRBJ1-5	.	TGTGCCAGCAGTGGGGACAGGGGTGGTCAGCCCCAGCATTTT	CASSGDRGGQPQHF
.	TRBV18	TRBJ2-5	.	TGTGCCAGCTCACCCCCAGGTTTTGCAGAGACCCAGTACTTC	CASSPPGFAETQYF
TRBD2	TRBV27	TRBJ2-7	.	TGTGCCAGCAGTCCCAACGAACTAGCGGGCTCCTACGAGCAGTACTTC	CASSPNELAGSYEQYF
.	TRBV12-3/TRBV12-4	TRBJ1-5	.	TGTGCCAGCAGCCGCGGAAATCAGCCCCAGCATTTT	CASSRGNQPQHF
TRBD1	TRBV5-1	TRBJ1-1	.	TGCGCCAGCAGCCCCCGACAGGGTTGGAACACTGAAGCTTTCTTT	CASSPRQGWNTEAFF
.	TRBV28	TRBJ1-4	.	TGTGCCAGCAGCCTGACAGGTGATGAAAAACTGTTTTTT	CASSLTGDEKLFF
TRBD1	TRBV28	TRBJ1-6	.	TGTGCCAGCAGTTTACAGAGGGGGCAATCACCCCTCCACTTT	CASSLQRGQSPLHF
.	TRBV10-2	TRBJ1-4	.	TGCGCCAGCGGGGGGGGACTACACAATGAAAAACTGTTTTTT	CASGGGLHNEKLFF
TRBD1	TRBV6-2/TRBV6-3	TRBJ1-2	.	TGTGCCAGCAGTTCGAAAGGGGGCGTATTTAGCTATGGCTACACCTTC	CASSSKGGVFSYGYTF
TRBD2	TRBV4-3	TRBJ2-2	once	TGCGCCAGCAGCCAAGATCCGGGGTCCGGGAGGCCCACCGGGGAGCTGTTTTTT	CASSQDPGSGRPTGELFF
.	TRBV6-5	TRBJ2-7	.	TGTGCCAGCAGTTACTCGTCGGGAGAGGACGAGCAGTACTTC	CASSYSSGEDEQYF
.	TRBV18	TRBJ2-5	.	TGTGCCAGCTCAGCCAGGGCAGAGACCCAGTACTTC	CASSARAETQYF
TRBD2	TRBV5-1	TRBJ2-5	.	TGCGCCAGCAGCTTAATCGGCGGGAGTCAAGAGACCCAGTACTTC	CASSLIGGSQETQYF